This T cell receptor (beta chain) was sequenced for a study of cytomegalovirus exposure and HLA in healthy donors. Across the study: As released early, the data held 80 million to 90 million unique TCRs from HLA-typed donors.

Study results and caveats: Most CMV-associated TCR beta chains appeared HLA-restricted in a later analysis. Accurate prediction of HLA-A and HLA-B alleles (for most subjects) was reportedly achieved from TCR beta sequences. One later analysis reportedly identified an Asian-associated ancestry cluster that showed fewer N-insertions than the approximately 700-donor mean.

To note about this clone: Its antigen remains unknown.

The PCR contained 60 Vbeta and 13 Jbeta primers. Clones were sequenced by immunoSEQ multiplex PCR, and TCRdb holds only the in-frame ones, with some missing. Of roughly 200,000 clones listed, approximately 85% are singletons. The germline CDR1 and CDR2 sequences are MDHEN and SYDVKM. The V and J ends lost 5 bases and 8 bases, in that order; junction bases with no gene match: 8. The CDR3 contains 14 residues. The TCR originated in a woman in her 50s in good health and CMV-seronegative. Sequences were obtained from PBMCs. V and J are TRBV28 and TRBJ2-1; 8 bases line up with TRBD1. The DNA for the CDR3 is TGTGCCAGCAGTGCAGGTCCAGGGGGCTATGAGCAGTTCTTC. Its protein product is CASSAGPGGYEQFF.